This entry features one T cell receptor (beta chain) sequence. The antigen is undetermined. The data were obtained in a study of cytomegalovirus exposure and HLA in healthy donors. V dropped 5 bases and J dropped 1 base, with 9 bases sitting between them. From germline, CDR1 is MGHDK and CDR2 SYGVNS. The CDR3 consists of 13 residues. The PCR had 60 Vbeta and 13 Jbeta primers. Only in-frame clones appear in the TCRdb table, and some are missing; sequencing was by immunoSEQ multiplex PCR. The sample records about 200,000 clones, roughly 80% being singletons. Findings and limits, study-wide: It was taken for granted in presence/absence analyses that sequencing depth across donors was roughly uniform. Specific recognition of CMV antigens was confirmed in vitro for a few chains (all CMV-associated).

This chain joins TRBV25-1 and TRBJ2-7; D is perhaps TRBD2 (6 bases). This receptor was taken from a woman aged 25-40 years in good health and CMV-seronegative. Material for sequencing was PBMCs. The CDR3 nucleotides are TGTGCCAGCAGTCGCGGGAATTCCTACGAGCAGTACTTC. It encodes CASSRGNSYEQYF.